Listed below are T cell receptor beta chains from one sample, sequenced in a study of blood T cell repertoires in COVID-19. Clones were sequenced by immunoSEQ multiplex PCR, and TCRdb holds only the in-frame ones, with some missing. The data contain 140,000 to 150,000 clones, more than 75% of them singletons. Sequenced input: peripheral blood. Receptors were obtained from a woman in her 50s with active or convalescent COVID-19. Each CDR3 is given without its conserved first and last residue. The order of the fields is V gene, D gene, CDR3 protein. A D gene is named only where the DNA matches it firmly.

TRBV12-3/TRBV12-4 . ASSLSRRRVVY
TRBV4-1 TRBD1 ASSQETGGSTEAF
TRBV27 TRBD1 ASSWDRGNTEAF
TRBV5-1 . ASSLSPGDNSPLH
TRBV4-3 . ASSRGQGFTEAF
TRBV28 . ASSLPQGFDYEAF
TRBV18 . ASSPQGPNTGELF
TRBV6-5 . ASIGLGEEGYEQY
TRBV15 TRBD2 ATSREGGGYEQY
TRBV6-4 TRBD2 ASSELSAGGEQF
TRBV7-9 TRBD2 ASSLAAGAFKETQY
TRBV5-1 . ASSLGQTSPLH
TRBV19 . ASSITWREGNGYT
TRBV5-4 . ASSSQGRGPSTDTQY
TRBV5-1 . ASSFGLRETQY
TRBV5-1 . ASSFYSGANVLT
TRBV28 . ASTGGAVPNEKLF
TRBV7-2 TRBD2 ASSLERIAGGSGGELF
TRBV7-6 TRBD1 ASSAGDSLFNEQF
TRBV7-3 TRBD1 ASSPLGQGGPTDTQY
TRBV28 . ASIIGPGPSNYGYT
TRBV28 . ASSLVNLRNNEKLF
TRBV4-3 TRBD1 ASSQDPLTGENTEAF
TRBV7-9 TRBD2 ASLHSGRTYNEQF
TRBV7-9 . ASSRDLEGLT
TRBV11-2 TRBD1 ASSPGTGGADTEAF
TRBV25-1 . ASNHGGARGTEAF
TRBV7-6 TRBD1 ASSLGGQARPQY
TRBV7-2 . ASSLRVDSHYGYT
TRBV12-3/TRBV12-4 . ASSSGSYEQY